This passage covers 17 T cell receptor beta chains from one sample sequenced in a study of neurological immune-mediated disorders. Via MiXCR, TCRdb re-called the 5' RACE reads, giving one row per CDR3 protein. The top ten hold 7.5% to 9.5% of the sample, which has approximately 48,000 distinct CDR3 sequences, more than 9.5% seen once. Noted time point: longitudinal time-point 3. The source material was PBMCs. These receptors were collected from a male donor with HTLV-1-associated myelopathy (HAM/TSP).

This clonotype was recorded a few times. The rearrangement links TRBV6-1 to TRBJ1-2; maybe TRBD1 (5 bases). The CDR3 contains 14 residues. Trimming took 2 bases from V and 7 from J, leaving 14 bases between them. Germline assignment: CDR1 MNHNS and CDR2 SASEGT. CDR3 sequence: CASSEIPHQGGYTF. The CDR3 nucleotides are TGTGCCAGCAGTGAAATCCCCCATCAGGGTGGCTACACCTTC.

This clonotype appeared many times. CDR3 bases: TGTGCCAGCAGCCCAGCAGGCGCAACTAATGAAAAACTGTTTTTT. Residues: CASSPAGATNEKLFF. The chain carries TRBV11-2 and TRBJ1-4, with unresolved D. The CDR3 totals 15 residues. The V gene's germline CDR1 is SGHAT and CDR2 FQNNGV. V was trimmed by 5 bases and J by 0 bases, leaving 10 bases between them.

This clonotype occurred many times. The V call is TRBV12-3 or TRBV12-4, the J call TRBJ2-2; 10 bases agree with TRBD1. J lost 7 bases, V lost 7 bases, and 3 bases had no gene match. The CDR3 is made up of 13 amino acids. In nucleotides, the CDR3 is TGTGCCAGCAAGGGGACAGGGGTCGGGGAGCTGTTTTTT. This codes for CASKGTGVGELFF.

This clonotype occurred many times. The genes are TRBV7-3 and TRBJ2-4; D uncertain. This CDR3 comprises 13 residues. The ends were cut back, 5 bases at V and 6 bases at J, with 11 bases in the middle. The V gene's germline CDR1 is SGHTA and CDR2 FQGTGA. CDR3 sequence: CASSADLGNIQYF. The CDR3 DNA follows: TGTGCCAGCAGCGCCGACTTGGGAAACATTCAGTACTTC. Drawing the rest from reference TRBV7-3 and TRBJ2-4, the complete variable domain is GAGVSQTPSNKVTEKGKYVELRCDPISGHTALYWYRQSLGQGPEFLIYFQGTGAADDSGLPNDRFFAVRPEGSVSTLKIQRTERGDSAVYLCASSADLGNIQYFGAGTRLSVL.

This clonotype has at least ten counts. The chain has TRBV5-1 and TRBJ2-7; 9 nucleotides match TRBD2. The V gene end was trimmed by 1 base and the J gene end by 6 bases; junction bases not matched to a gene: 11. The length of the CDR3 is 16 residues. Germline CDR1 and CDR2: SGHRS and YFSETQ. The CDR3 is CASSLMTSGVVGEQYF. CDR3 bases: TGCGCCAGCAGCTTGATGACTAGCGGTGTCGTCGGCGAGCAGTACTTC.

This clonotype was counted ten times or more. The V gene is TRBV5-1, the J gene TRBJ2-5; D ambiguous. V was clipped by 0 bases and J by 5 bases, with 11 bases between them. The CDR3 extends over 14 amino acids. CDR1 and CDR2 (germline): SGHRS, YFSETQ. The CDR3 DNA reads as TGCGCCAGCAGCTTGGATAGCCGAGTGGAGACCCAGTACTTC. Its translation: CASSLDSRVETQYF.

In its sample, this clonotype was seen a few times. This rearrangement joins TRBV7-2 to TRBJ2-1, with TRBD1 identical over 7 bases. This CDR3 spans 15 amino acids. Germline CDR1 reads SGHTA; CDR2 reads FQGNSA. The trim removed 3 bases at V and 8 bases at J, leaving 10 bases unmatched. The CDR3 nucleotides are TGTGCCAGCAGCTTTTCCCGGGACAGTTTTTATGAGCAGTTCTTC. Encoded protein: CASSFSRDSFYEQFF. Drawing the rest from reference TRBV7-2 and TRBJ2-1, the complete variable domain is GAGVSQSPSNKVTEKGKDVELRCDPISGHTALYWYRQSLGQGLEFLIYFQGNSAPDKSGLPSDRFSAERTGGSVSTLTIQRTQQEDSAVYLCASSFSRDSFYEQFFGPGTRLTVL.

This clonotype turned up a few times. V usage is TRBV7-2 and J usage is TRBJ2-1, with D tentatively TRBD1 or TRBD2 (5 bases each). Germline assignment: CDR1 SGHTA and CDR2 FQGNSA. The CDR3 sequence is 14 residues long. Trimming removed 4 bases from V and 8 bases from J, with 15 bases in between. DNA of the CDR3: TGTGCCAGCAGCTCCCGGGACCCCCGCCATGAGCAGTTCTTC. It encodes CASSSRDPRHEQFF.

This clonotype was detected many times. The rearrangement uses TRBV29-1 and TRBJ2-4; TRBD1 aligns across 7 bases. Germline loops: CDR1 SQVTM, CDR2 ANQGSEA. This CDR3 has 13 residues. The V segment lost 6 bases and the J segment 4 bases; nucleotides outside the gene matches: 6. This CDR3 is CSVSQGSKNIQYF. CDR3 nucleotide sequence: TGCAGCGTCTCACAGGGGTCGAAAAACATTCAGTACTTC.

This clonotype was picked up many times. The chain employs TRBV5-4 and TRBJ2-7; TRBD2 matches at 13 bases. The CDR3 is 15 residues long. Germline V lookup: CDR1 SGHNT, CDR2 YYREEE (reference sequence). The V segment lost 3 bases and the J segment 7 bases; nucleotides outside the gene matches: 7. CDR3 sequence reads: CASSSTSGGLGEQYF. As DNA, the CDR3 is TGTGCCAGCAGCTCGACTAGCGGGGGGCTGGGGGAGCAGTACTTC.

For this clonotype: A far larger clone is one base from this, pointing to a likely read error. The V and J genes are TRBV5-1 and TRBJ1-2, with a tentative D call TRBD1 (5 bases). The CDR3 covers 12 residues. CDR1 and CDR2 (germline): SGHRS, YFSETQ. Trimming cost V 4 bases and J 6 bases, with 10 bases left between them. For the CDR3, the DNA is TGCGCCAGCAGCCCACAGGAGGATGGCTACACCTTC. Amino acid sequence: CASSPQEDGYTF.

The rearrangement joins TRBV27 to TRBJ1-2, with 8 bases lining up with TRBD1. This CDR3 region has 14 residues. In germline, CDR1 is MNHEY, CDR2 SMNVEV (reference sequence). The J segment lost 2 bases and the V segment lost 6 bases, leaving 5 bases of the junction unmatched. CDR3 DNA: TGTGCCAGCAGCCTACAGGGGGGAAACTATGGCTACACCTTC. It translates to CASSLQGGNYGYTF.

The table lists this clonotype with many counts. The DNA of the CDR3 is TGTGCCAGCAGCTTAGTTCTAGGGGCTAGGAATCAGCCCCAGCATTTT. It is translated as CASSLVLGARNQPQHF. The chain joins TRBV7-2 to TRBJ1-5; possibly TRBD1 for D (5 bases). This CDR3 is 16 amino acids long. The V end lost 1 base, the J end lost 4 bases, and 14 bases lay between the germline ends. Germline CDR1 SGHTA, CDR2 FQGNSA.

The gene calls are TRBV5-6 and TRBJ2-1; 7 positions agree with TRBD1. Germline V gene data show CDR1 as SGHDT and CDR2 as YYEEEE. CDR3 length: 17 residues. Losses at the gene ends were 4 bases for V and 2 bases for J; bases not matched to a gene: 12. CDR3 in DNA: TGTGCCAGCAGCACCCTCGGACAGGCCGCCACCTACAATGAGCAGTTCTTC. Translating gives CASSTLGQAATYNEQFF.

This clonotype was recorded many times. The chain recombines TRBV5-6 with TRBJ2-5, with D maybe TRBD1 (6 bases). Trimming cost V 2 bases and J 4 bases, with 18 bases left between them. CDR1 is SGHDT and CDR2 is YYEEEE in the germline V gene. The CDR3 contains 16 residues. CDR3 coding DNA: TGTGCCAGCAGCTTACTAACAACAGGGACCGTAGAGACCCAGTACTTC. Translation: CASSLLTTGTVETQYF.

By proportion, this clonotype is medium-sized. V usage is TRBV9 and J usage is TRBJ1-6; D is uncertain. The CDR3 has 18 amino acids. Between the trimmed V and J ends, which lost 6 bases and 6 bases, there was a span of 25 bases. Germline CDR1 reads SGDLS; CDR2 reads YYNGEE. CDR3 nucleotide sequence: TGTGCCAGCAACCTACTAAAGACGGGATGCGAGGTTAATTCACCCCTCCACTTT. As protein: CASNLLKTGCEVNSPLHF.

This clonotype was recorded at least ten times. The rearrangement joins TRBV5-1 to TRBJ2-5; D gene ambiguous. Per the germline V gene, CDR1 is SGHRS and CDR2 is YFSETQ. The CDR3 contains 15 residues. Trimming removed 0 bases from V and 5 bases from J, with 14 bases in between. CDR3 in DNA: TGCGCCAGCAGCTTGGCCGGTTTTAGGGCTGAGACCCAGTACTTC. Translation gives CASSLAGFRAETQYF.